This record concerns one TCR beta chain sequence. This receptor's antigen is unknown. No quality values exist for individual bases; no much larger clone is one base distant. The sample originates from a study of blood T cell repertoires in COVID-19 (TCRdb year 2020). Concerning the study at large: Samples from collaborators originated in the United States, Italy and Spain and spanned both the acute and convalescent phases of COVID-19. Sample metadata almost always included a de-identified subject ID, COVID-19 status, age in years and sex. Subjects who had been exposed to COVID-19, were actively infected with it, or had recovered from it provided the deeply sampled blood TCRbeta repertoires that made up the dataset. The samples were drawn from two sources: the first 160 participants of the ongoing ImmuneRACE study, and 1,200 or so subjects contributed by 6 global collaborators. The prospective study material was composed of cDNA or gDNA derived from T cells, B-cell-depleted T cells, or PBMCs. HLA class I and class II types, where available, came from metadata supplied by the sample provider rather than from assay-based typing. The repertoires were released in a freely available public database intended as a resource for research on the immune response to SARS-CoV-2.

In Seattle, one collaborating source enrolled patients while the infection was active and tracked those patients longitudinally over the course of disease. Whole blood was collected in K2EDTA tubes by collaborating institutions according to the institutions' own protocols. For TCRbeta analysis, collaborator samples were shipped as frozen whole blood, as isolated PBMCs, or as DNA extracted from either sample type. Broader findings and caveats from the paper: Clinical and demographic metadata were provided uncurated, with the amount varying by source and participant.

TCRbeta CDR3 regions were amplified from genomic DNA using the immunoSEQ Assay, a bias-controlled multiplex PCR. The paper's data handling went like this. The number of nucleated cells in each sample was estimated by amplification of reference gene primers within the assay. To quantify the absolute abundance of each unique TCRbeta CDR3 rearrangement, sequence reads were collapsed and filtered. Productive Simpson clonality was computed per sample as the square root of Simpson's diversity index over productive rearrangements. TCRdb mirrors the immuneACCESS table, restricted to in-frame sequences. Some clones are absent from its copies; in checked studies, under half trace to an unresolved V gene, and the reason for the others is unknown. The DNA was the basis for D and trimming; V, J and clone size are from that table. The sample table records 180,000 or so clones; roughly 80% of these occur just once. The ten most abundant clones make up more than 14% of the sample.

The V end loses 2 bases and the J end loses 2 bases, and a stretch of 12 bases separates them. The germline V gene gives CDR1 as MNHNS and CDR2 as SASEGT. The CDR3 measures 15 amino acids from cysteine to phenylalanine. Only the CDR3 part of the read is kept: 45 bases, read in frame from the first base. Sequenced sample: peripheral blood. The chain couples TRBV6-1 to TRBJ1-1, with the identity of the D gene unclear. The TCR comes from a woman in her sixties or seventies with COVID-19, enrolled during active disease. Read as DNA, the sequence is TGTGCCAGCAGTGAAAGAGGCACGGTAAACACTGAAGCTTTCTTT. This codes for CASSERGTVNTEAFF.